Listed below are T cell receptor beta chains from one sample, sequenced in a study of a mutant IDH1 vaccine in newly diagnosed glioma. Sequencing was performed with immunoSEQ multiplex PCR; in TCRdb, only in-frame clones are kept and a portion is missing. The data show tens of thousands of clones, 83% seen once. Sequences were derived from PBMCs, sampled from a glioma patient treated with radiotherapy, temozolomide or both. These receptors originate from a woman aged 45-65 years with glioma. The CDR3 runs from the conserved cysteine through the conserved F or W. The order of the fields is J gene, clone size, D gene, V gene, CDR3 protein, CDR3 DNA. The D gene is left open where the match is weak. Where a row states a size, it is once, few, many or the class of an expanded clone; other rows omit it.

TRBJ2-1	-	TRBD2	TRBV5-6	CASSLMGGGNEQFF	TGTGCCAGCAGCTTGATGGGGGGGGGCAATGAGCAGTTCTTC
TRBJ1-2	once	-	TRBV7-9	CASSQTTGQRNYGYTF	TGTGCCAGCAGCCAGACCACGGGGCAGCGCAACTATGGCTACACCTTC
TRBJ1-5	-	-	TRBV4-2	CASSHGQGEGNQPQHF	TGTGCCAGCAGCCATGGGCAGGGTGAAGGTAATCAGCCCCAGCATTTT
TRBJ2-7	-	TRBD2	TRBV7-2	CASSPGGAAYEQYF	TGTGCCAGCAGCCCGGGGGGAGCAGCTTACGAGCAGTACTTC
TRBJ1-1	few	-	TRBV7-9	CASIPAGGQAFF	TGTGCCAGCATCCCAGCGGGCGGGCAGGCTTTCTTT
TRBJ1-6	few	-	TRBV10-1	CASSENTENSPLHF	TGCGCCAGCAGTGAGAACACTGAGAATTCACCCCTCCACTTT
TRBJ1-1	-	-	TRBV2	CARSQGQRTEAFF	TGTGCCAGGTCACAGGGCCAGAGGACTGAAGCTTTCTTT
TRBJ2-1	-	-	TRBV5-1	CASGGSSEQFF	TGCGCCAGCGGAGGATCGAGTGAGCAGTTCTTC
TRBJ1-1	once	-	TRBV6-6	CASSTPPEAFF	TGTGCCAGCAGTACCCCCCCCGAAGCTTTCTTT
TRBJ1-1	-	-	TRBV7-9	CASRRVGNTEAFF	TGTGCCAGCAGAAGGGTGGGGAACACTGAAGCTTTCTTT
TRBJ1-2	-	TRBD1	TRBV5-6	CASSLRTTGNYGYTF	TGTGCCAGCAGCCTGAGGACGACAGGGAACTATGGCTACACCTTC
TRBJ1-5	-	TRBD1	TRBV6-5	CASSRDRSQPQHF	TGTGCCAGCAGTCGGGACAGGTCTCAGCCCCAGCATTTT
TRBJ1-5	-	-	TRBV7-8	CASSLEPGYLSQHF	TGTGCCAGCAGCTTAGAACCGGGCTACCTGTCCCAGCATTTT
TRBJ1-6	-	-	TRBV9	CASSTRPDSPLHF	TGTGCCAGCAGCACCCGACCCGATTCACCCCTCCACTTT
TRBJ1-4	-	-	TRBV6-1	CASSVILGVWFF	TGTGCCAGCAGTGTCATCCTAGGGGTATGGTTTTTT
TRBJ1-2	-	TRBD1	TRBV5-1	CASSPQGYGYTF	TGCGCCAGCAGCCCACAGGGGTATGGCTACACCTTC
TRBJ2-1	-	TRBD1	TRBV5-1	CASSRDRRDEQFF	TGCGCCAGCAGCCGGGACAGGAGGGATGAGCAGTTCTTC
TRBJ1-4	-	-	TRBV7-6	CASSLDGNPEKLFF	TGTGCCAGCAGCTTAGACGGGAACCCTGAAAAACTGTTTTTT
TRBJ1-2	few	TRBD1	TRBV19	CASHGQGPYGYTF	TGTGCCTCTCACGGACAGGGGCCCTATGGCTACACCTTC
TRBJ1-4	-	-	TRBV10-3	CAISESAGSNEKLFF	TGTGCCATCAGTGAGTCGGCAGGGAGCAATGAAAAACTGTTTTTT
TRBJ1-2	-	TRBD1	TRBV28	CASRTGAGGYTF	TGTGCCAGCAGGACAGGGGCCGGAGGCTACACCTTC
TRBJ1-5	-	TRBD1	TRBV6-1	CASSNGQGLSQPQHF	TGTGCCAGCAGCAACGGACAGGGGTTGAGTCAGCCCCAGCATTTT
TRBJ1-2	-	-	TRBV11-3	CASSLITGSNYGYTF	TGTGCCAGCAGCTTAATCACAGGTTCGAACTATGGCTACACCTTC
TRBJ2-1	-	TRBD1	TRBV29-1	CSAWPGTENEQFF	TGCAGCGCCTGGCCCGGGACAGAAAATGAGCAGTTCTTC
TRBJ2-7	once	-	TRBV6-5	CASSYRSGGTYEQYF	TGTGCCAGCAGTTACCGGTCTGGGGGCACCTACGAGCAGTACTTC